A selection of T cell receptor beta chains follows, all from one sample in a study of CD8 T cells in ankylosing spondylitis. TCRdb re-called the 5' RACE reads through MiXCR, storing one row per CDR3 protein. The data hold some 270,000 distinct CDR3 sequences, with 30% to 40% observed a single time. Sequencing was performed on blood, either unsorted or a sorted T cell fraction (not recorded which). The receptors were gathered from a male donor with ankylosing spondylitis or in good health (not recorded which). The CDR3 runs from the conserved cysteine through the conserved F or W. D genes are given only for firm matches. Not every row has a clone size; where given, it reads once, few, many or a size class.

>TRBV28|.|.|TRBJ1-1
TGTGCCAGCAGTTCTGACCCACAGGTTACTGAAGCTTTCTTT
CASSSDPQVTEAFF
>TRBV5-1|.|TRBD1|TRBJ1-2
TGCGCCAGCAGCGCAACCGGGACAGAATTTCATGGCTACACCTTC
CASSATGTEFHGYTF
>TRBV7-2|few|.|TRBJ2-1
TGTGCCAGTAACGGTTACAATGAGCAGTTCTTC
CASNGYNEQFF
>TRBV20-1|few|TRBD2|TRBJ2-3
TGCAGTGCTAGACTCCACGCGGGGGGCCGCACAGATACGCAGTATTTT
CSARLHAGGRTDTQYF
>TRBV15|few|TRBD2|TRBJ2-7
TGTGCCTCCAGCAGAGATCGGGGGGGCGAGCAGTACTTC
CASSRDRGGEQYF
>TRBV9|.|TRBD1|TRBJ2-4
TGTGCCAGCAGTTCGACAGGGGGAGAAAACATTCAGTACTTC
CASSSTGGENIQYF
>TRBV7-3|.|.|TRBJ2-4
TGTGCCACATTACCGGACGGAACTCTAGCAGAAGTTAAAAACATTCAGTACTTC
CATLPDGTLAEVKNIQYF
>TRBV20-1|.|TRBD1|TRBJ2-5
TGCAGTGCTAGAGAAGACAGGGTGAGGGAGACCCAGTACTTC
CSAREDRVRETQYF
>TRBV20-1|few|.|TRBJ2-1
TGCAGTACCCTGGGGCAGGGTATTGACAATGAGCAGTTCTTC
CSTLGQGIDNEQFF
>TRBV5-1|.|.|TRBJ1-1
TGCGCCAGCAGCCTGGAAATACAAGGGCAGGCTTTCTTT
CASSLEIQGQAFF
>TRBV20-1|.|.|TRBJ1-6
TGCAGTGCTAGAGAGGACCTGAGAGTTTCACCCCTCCACTTT
CSAREDLRVSPLHF
>TRBV10-3|few|.|TRBJ1-1
TGTGCCATCAGTGAGACCCGGGTCCCGAACACTGAAGCTTTCTTT
CAISETRVPNTEAFF
>TRBV5-5|.|TRBD1|TRBJ2-7
TGTGCCAGCAGCCGGGACAGGGGGAAGTCCTACGAGCAGTACTTC
CASSRDRGKSYEQYF
>TRBV20-1|many|TRBD2|TRBJ2-1
TGCAGTGCTAGTAGCGGGGGGGTATCCTACAATGAGCAGTTCTTC
CSASSGGVSYNEQFF
>TRBV4-1|.|.|TRBJ1-1
TGCGCCAGCAGCCAAGAGGTCTCCAGTCTAACTGAAGCTTTCTTT
CASSQEVSSLTEAFF
>TRBV20-1|few|.|TRBJ2-5
TGCAGTGCTGTCAGATCCCAAGAGACCCAGTACTTC
CSAVRSQETQYF
>TRBV20-1|.|TRBD2|TRBJ2-1
TGCAGTGCCACACTAGCGGGGGACTACAATGAGCAGTTCTTC
CSATLAGDYNEQFF
>TRBV28|.|TRBD1|TRBJ1-6
TGTGCCAGCAGTTTCGGGACAGGGAGTTCACCCCTCCACTTT
CASSFGTGSSPLHF
>TRBV20-1|.|TRBD1|TRBJ2-5
TGCAGTGCCGACGCATCGACAGGGGGAAAGACCCAGTACTTC
CSADASTGGKTQYF
>TRBV12-3/TRBV12-4|.|.|TRBJ1-1
TGTGCCAGCAAACGGCGAGAGAACACTGAAGCTTTCTTT
CASKRRENTEAFF
>TRBV5-1|few|TRBD2|TRBJ2-1
TGCGCCAGCAGCTCTCTAGCGGGGGATTCCTACAATGAGCAGTTCTTC
CASSSLAGDSYNEQFF
>TRBV12-3/TRBV12-4|.|TRBD1|TRBJ1-5
TGTGCCAGCAGCCCGACAGGGCGCAATCAGCCCCAGCATTTT
CASSPTGRNQPQHF
>TRBV20-1|few|.|TRBJ2-5
TGCAGTGCTAGAGGGACCCCCATTGGGGGGGAGACCCAGTACTTC
CSARGTPIGGETQYF
>TRBV9|few|.|TRBJ2-3
TGTGCCAGCAGCGTAGGGGTGGGACCCCCGCAGTATTTT
CASSVGVGPPQYF
>TRBV7-8|.|.|TRBJ2-7
TGTGCCAGCAGCCCAAGACCGTTGCCCCCCCTCGAGCAGTACTTC
CASSPRPLPPLEQYF
>TRBV2|.|.|TRBJ2-7
TGTGCCAGCAGTGCCGGAGGGTACGAGCAGTACTTC
CASSAGGYEQYF
>TRBV18|.|TRBD2|TRBJ2-5
TGTGCCAGCTCACCAAGCGGGGGCCGGGAGACCCAGTACTTC
CASSPSGGRETQYF
>TRBV10-3|once|.|TRBJ2-7
TGTGCCATCAGTGAGATAGGAGGGGGGAACGAGCAGTACTTC
CAISEIGGGNEQYF
>TRBV29-1|once|TRBD1|TRBJ2-1
TGCAGCGTAGAGGTCTGGCCAGGACAGGGGGCCGGTGAGCAGTTCTTC
CSVEVWPGQGAGEQFF
>TRBV2|once|.|TRBJ2-5
TGTGCCAGCAGCCGGTCTCGAGGCACCCAAGAGACCCAGTACTTC
CASSRSRGTQETQYF
>TRBV12-3/TRBV12-4|.|.|TRBJ2-7
TGTGCCAGCAGTTTCTCTTCGGACGAGCAGTACTTC
CASSFSSDEQYF
>TRBV20-1|many|.|TRBJ1-4
TGCAGTGCTAAGGTGGGCGCGGAGGAAAAACTGTTTTTT
CSAKVGAEEKLFF
>TRBV27|.|.|TRBJ2-1
TGTGCCAGCAGTTTAATGATAGGTGGGTCCTGGCCGGCCAATGAGCAGTTCTTC
CASSLMIGGSWPANEQFF
>TRBV7-6|many|.|TRBJ2-2
TGTGCCAGCAGCTCCGCAGGGAGCGGGGAGCTGTTTTTT
CASSSAGSGELFF
>TRBV10-3|.|TRBD1|TRBJ2-2
TGTGCCATCAGTGAGCAAGGGACAGGGGGTACCGGGGAGCTGTTTTTT
CAISEQGTGGTGELFF
>TRBV12-3/TRBV12-4|.|TRBD1|TRBJ1-2
TGTGCCAGCAGCCTAACAATCGGGACAGCTAACAACTATGGCTACACCTTC
CASSLTIGTANNYGYTF
>TRBV7-9|.|.|TRBJ2-2
TGTGCCAGCAGCTCCAGTTTCGGGGAGCTGTTTTTT
CASSSSFGELFF
>TRBV29-1|.|.|TRBJ1-1
TGCAGCGTAGGTACGAACACTGAAGCTTTCTTT
CSVGTNTEAFF
>TRBV7-8|.|.|TRBJ2-3
TGTGCCAGCAGCTTCCGGGAAACAGATACGCAGTATTTT
CASSFRETDTQYF
>TRBV7-9|.|.|TRBJ2-3
TGTGCCACTCTAAAAGGGGGACCAGATACGCAGTATTTT
CATLKGGPDTQYF
>TRBV6-1|.|.|TRBJ1-5
TGTGCCAGCAGTGGGGCGAGGTCTCAGCCCCAGCATTTT
CASSGARSQPQHF
>TRBV5-5|.|.|TRBJ2-1
TGTGCCAGCAGCCGAGGACTCTCCTCTAACTACAATGAGCAGTTCTTC
CASSRGLSSNYNEQFF
>TRBV10-3|.|TRBD2|TRBJ2-5
TGTGCCATCCGGACTAGCGGGGGCCAAGAGACCCAGTACTTC
CAIRTSGGQETQYF
>TRBV2|few|.|TRBJ2-3
.
CASSSSVAGEPGTDTQYF
>TRBV5-1|few|.|TRBJ2-3
TGCGCCAGCAGCTTGCCGGGTTATGGGGGGCGAGATACGCAGTATTTT
CASSLPGYGGRDTQYF
>TRBV5-1|.|TRBD1|TRBJ1-1
TGCGCCAGCAGCGCAATACAGGGGGGCACTGAAGCTTTCTTT
CASSAIQGGTEAFF